These T cell receptor beta chains were read from a single sample in a study of cytomegalovirus exposure and HLA in healthy donors. The protocol was immunoSEQ multiplex PCR, while the TCRdb copy is restricted to in-frame clones and leaves out a portion. The sample comprises about 43,000 clones, 70% to 80% of which are singletons, and more than 1.2% rests with the top ten. Specimen: PBMCs. All receptors come from a man aged 25 to 40 in good health and CMV-seronegative. CDR3s leave out the opening cysteine and the closing phenylalanine or tryptophan. Fields, in order: V gene, J gene, D gene, CDR3 protein. The D gene is left open where the match is weak.

TRBV9,TRBJ1-2,TRBD1,ASSGDRTGYGYGYT
TRBV15,TRBJ1-2,TRBD1,ATSRATGGSYGYT
TRBV7-2,TRBJ1-2,TRBD1,ASSFDREGRNGYT
TRBV7-2,TRBJ1-4,.,ASSNRVSNEKLF
TRBV7-9,TRBJ2-1,TRBD2,ASSPTSGSYNEQF
TRBV4-3,TRBJ2-7,TRBD1,ASSQDGTGMDYEQY
TRBV7-2,TRBJ2-5,.,ASSSVAGRSETQY
TRBV4-2,TRBJ1-5,.,ASSLTSGDQPQH
TRBV7-9,TRBJ1-1,.,ASSPPRRGTEAF
TRBV5-4,TRBJ2-1,TRBD1,ASSWDRGAGYNEQF
TRBV7-9,TRBJ1-1,.,SSSLQNTEAF
TRBV28,TRBJ1-5,TRBD1,ASSSYSPGTDYSNQPQH
TRBV29-1,TRBJ2-5,TRBD1,SVELGTGKRTQY
TRBV5-6,TRBJ1-5,TRBD1,ASSNRDRGHQPQH
TRBV19,TRBJ1-2,TRBD1,ASSTIQGIYGYT
TRBV25-1,TRBJ2-7,TRBD1,ASTPTGFMGEQY
TRBV14,TRBJ1-1,.,ASSHSDSWNTEAF
TRBV28,TRBJ1-2,TRBD1,ASSLLTGGGYT
TRBV29-1,TRBJ1-2,TRBD1,SVELGQGYYGYT
TRBV4-3,TRBJ2-7,TRBD2,ASSQEAGGQYEQY